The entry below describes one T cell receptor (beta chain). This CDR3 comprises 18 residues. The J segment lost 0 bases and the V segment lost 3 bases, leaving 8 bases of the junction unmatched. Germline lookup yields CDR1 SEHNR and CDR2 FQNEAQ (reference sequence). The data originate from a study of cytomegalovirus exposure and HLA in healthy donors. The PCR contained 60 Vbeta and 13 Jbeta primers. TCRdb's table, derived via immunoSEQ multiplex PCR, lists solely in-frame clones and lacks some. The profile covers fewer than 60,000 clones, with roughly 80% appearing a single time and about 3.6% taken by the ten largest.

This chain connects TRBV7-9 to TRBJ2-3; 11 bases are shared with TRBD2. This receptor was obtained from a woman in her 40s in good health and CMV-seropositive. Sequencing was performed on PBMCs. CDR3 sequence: CASSFSGGAGVSTDTQYF. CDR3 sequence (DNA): TGTGCCAGCAGCTTTAGCGGGGGGGCGGGGGTTAGCACAGATACGCAGTATTTT.